This TCR beta chain was captured in a study of blood T cell repertoires in COVID-19. Looking at the study overall: COVID-19 samples collected from the United States, Italy and Spain covered acute and convalescent phases. PBMCs, B-cell-depleted T cells, or T cells were the source of the cDNA or gDNA that made up the material.

Authors' methods: Reference gene primer amplification gave estimated nucleated cell counts. TCRdb's copy holds only in-frame clones and misses some; the assay was immunoSEQ multiplex PCR. That table gives V, J and clone size, and the DNA gave D and trimming. The profile shows about 120,000 clones, 75% to 90% of them singletons. The CDR3 is 14 residues long. Germline CDR1 reads MNHEY; CDR2 reads SMNVEV (reference sequence). With 5 bases clipped from V and 1 base from J, the junction kept 3 bases outside the gene matches. The chain combines TRBV27 with TRBJ1-1; TRBD1 aligns across 8 bases. The sequence derives from a man aged 65 to 85 with active or convalescent COVID-19. The sample taken for sequencing was peripheral blood. CDR3 DNA sequence: TGTGCCAGCAGTGTAGACAGGGGGAACACTGAAGCTTTCTTT. It encodes CASSVDRGNTEAFF.